The entry below describes one T cell receptor beta chain. Its antigen is undetermined. Single viable CD3+CD4+CD8-CD45RO+ cells were sorted as the memory CD4+ T cells. Authors' processing steps: After removing out-of-frame reads, millions of distinct TCRbeta sequences remained. Profiled with immunoSEQ multiplex PCR; TCRdb holds only in-frame clones, not every one. The DNA was the basis for D and trimming; V, J and clone size are from that table. The sample lists just under 95,000 clones; 75% to 90% were seen once. The sample belongs to a study of memory CD4+ T cells and cytomegalovirus serostatus. Study-level results: Each of approximately 73 CMV-associated TCRbeta sequences occurred in one to five individuals.

V was clipped by 5 bases and J by 5 bases, with 21 bases between them. The CDR3 sequence is 16 residues long. From germline, CDR1 is SEHNR and CDR2 FQNEAQ (reference sequence). This TCR was sampled from an adult in good health and CMV-seropositive. The genes are TRBV7-9 and TRBJ2-5, with D perhaps TRBD1 (6 bases). The specimen was memory CD4+ T cells from blood. The CDR3: CASSQTGTRPGETQYF. DNA of the CDR3: TGTGCCAGCAGCCAAACTGGGACAAGGCCTGGGGAGACCCAGTACTTC.